These 23 T cell receptor beta chains share one sample of origin, sequenced in a study of T cells in Graves' hyperthyroidism and ophthalmopathy. Amplification yielded TCR beta CDR3 regions, with RNA transcripts as the source. HTBI primers were the set used in a first-round RT-PCR of the TCR CDR3. TCRdb reanalysed the multiplex PCR reads using MiXCR and keeps one entry per CDR3 protein. This table holds about 380,000 distinct CDR3 sequences, roughly 18% found once. What was sequenced was blood. The receptors derive from a man aged 18 to 35 with Graves' ophthalmopathy.

In its sample, this clonotype was seen many times. J is TRBJ1-6 and V is TRBV28; TRBD1 is a possible D gene (6 bases). The CDR3 loop spans 16 amino acids. Germline assignment: CDR1 MDHEN and CDR2 SYDVKM. The V and J ends lost 7 bases and 5 bases respectively, with 18 bases between them. CDR3 sequence (DNA): TGTGCCAGCACCCCCGGGACAAACGCAGATAATTCACCCCTCCACTTT. This encodes CASTPGTNADNSPLHF.

This clonotype occurred a few times. This rearrangement joins TRBV6-5 to TRBJ2-7; D is possibly TRBD1 (5 bases). Between the trimmed V and J ends, which lost 0 bases and 0 bases, there was a span of 9 bases. The CDR3 covers 15 residues. CDR1 MNHEY and CDR2 SVGAGI come from the germline V gene. This CDR3 reads CASSYSTESSYEQYF. In DNA, the CDR3 is TGTGCCAGCAGTTACTCGACAGAGAGCTCCTACGAGCAGTACTTC.

The chain has TRBV9 and TRBJ2-7, with D perhaps being TRBD1 or TRBD2 (6 bases each). This CDR3 contains 16 residues. Trimming removed 9 bases at V and 6 bases at J, with 28 bases between. Germline V gives CDR1 SGDLS, CDR2 YYNGEE. CDR3 in amino acids: CAISESAPAGGGEQYF. The CDR3 bases are TGTGCCATCAGTGAGTCCGCCCCCGCCGGGGGCGGCGAGCAGTACTTC.

This clonotype was picked up a small number of times. CDR3: CASSIGLLGTEAFF. DNA of the CDR3: TGTGCCAGTAGTATCGGGCTACTGGGGACTGAAGCTTTCTTT. V and J are TRBV19 and TRBJ1-1; D not certain. CDR3 length: 14 residues. Trimming took 3 bases from V and 5 from J, leaving 13 bases between them. Germline values: CDR1 LNHDA, CDR2 SQIVND (reference sequence).

The table lists this clonotype with a few counts. V is TRBV5-5 and J is TRBJ2-3; 8 bases are shared with TRBD1. Looked up from germline, CDR1 is SGHKS and CDR2 is YYEKEE (reference sequence). The CDR3 sequence is 14 residues long. V lost 4 bases and J lost 1; bases outside the gene matches: 2. CDR3 sequence reads: CASSKGQGTDTQYF. Here the CDR3 DNA reads TGTGCCAGCAGCAAGGGACAGGGCACAGATACGCAGTATTTT.

This clonotype was detected many times. The chain couples TRBV2 to TRBJ1-1; no definite D call. This CDR3 comprises 14 residues. Germline assignment: CDR1 SNHLY and CDR2 FYNNEI. V lost 10 bases, J lost 1 base, and 16 bases lay in between. The CDR3 protein is CATLRDYGNTEAFF. The CDR3 DNA sequence: TGTGCCACCCTGAGAGATTATGGGAACACTGAAGCTTTCTTT. Full variable domain (missing parts from reference TRBV2 and TRBJ1-1): EPEVTQTPSHQVTQMGQEVILRCVPISNHLYFYWYRQILGQKVEFLVSFYNNEISEKSEIFDDQFSVERPDGSNFTLKIRSTKLEDSAMYFCATLRDYGNTEAFFGQGTRLTVV.

This clonotype has more than one count but fewer than ten. The CDR3 sequence: CASGLAIAGVPIRTQYF. The CDR3 coding sequence is TGTGCTAGTGGTTTGGCCATAGCGGGGGTGCCGATACGTACGCAGTATTTT. The gene calls are TRBV12-5 and TRBJ2-3; 9 nucleotides agree with TRBD2. V lost 1 base to trimming and J lost 8 bases; unmatched junction nucleotides: 13. The CDR3 sequence is 17 residues long. Germline V gene data show CDR1 as LGHNT and CDR2 as FRNRAP. Supplemented by reference TRBV12-5 and TRBJ2-3, the full variable domain reads DARVTQTPRHKVTEMGQEVTMRCQPILGHNTVFWYRQTMMQGLELLAYFRNRAPLDDSGMPKDRFSAEMPDATLATLKIQPSEPRDSAVYFCASGLAIAGVPIRTQYFGPGTRLTVL.

This clonotype was counted between two and nine times. The rearrangement links TRBV10-3 to TRBJ1-5; possibly TRBD1 for D (5 bases). V was pared by 5 bases and J by 5 bases, with 16 bases between. The germline V gene has CDR1 ENHRY and CDR2 SYGVKD. This CDR3 has 15 residues. The CDR3 region has the DNA TGTGCCATCAGTTCATCAGCTTGGGGGGATCAGCCCCAGCATTTT. Its protein product is CAISSSAWGDQPQHF.

Many counts were recorded for this clonotype. The V and J genes are TRBV6-6 and TRBJ1-5, with D uncertain. This CDR3 comprises 14 residues. Germline V lookup: CDR1 MNHNY, CDR2 SVGAGI (reference sequence). V lost 2 bases and J 0 bases, leaving 5 bases between the germline ends. CDR3 DNA: TGTGCCAGCAGTTACAAGGGTAGCAATCAGCCCCAGCATTTT. This encodes CASSYKGSNQPQHF.

This clonotype was seen many times. The CDR3 spells CASREAGVSQPQHF. The DNA of the CDR3 is TGTGCCAGCAGGGAGGCAGGGGTAAGTCAGCCCCAGCATTTT. The V gene is TRBV2, the J gene TRBJ1-5, with a tentative D call TRBD1 (6 bases). Trimming shortened V by 6 bases and J by 6 bases, and 15 bases separated the two germline ends. The CDR3 is made up of 14 amino acids. Germline V gene data show CDR1 as SNHLY and CDR2 as FYNNEI.

This clonotype showed up many times. V gene TRBV18 combines with J gene TRBJ2-1, with D possibly matching TRBD2 (5 bases). CDR1 is KGHSH and CDR2 is LQKENI in the germline V gene. V lost 0 bases and J lost 6, with 6 bases in between. This CDR3 region has 13 residues. The CDR3 reads CASSPPGVNEQFF. CDR3 nucleotides: TGTGCCAGCTCACCACCGGGAGTCAATGAGCAGTTCTTC.

This clonotype was counted between two and nine times. This chain links TRBV27 with TRBJ2-7, with D perhaps TRBD2 (5 bases). Germline values: CDR1 MNHEY, CDR2 SMNVEV (reference sequence). V lost 3 bases and J 2 bases, leaving 8 bases between the germline ends. This CDR3 contains 13 residues. CDR3 loop: CASSFRGTYEQYF. CDR3 nucleotides: TGTGCCAGCAGTTTTCGGGGAACCTACGAGCAGTACTTC.

Details on this clonotype: The junction differs from germline at one of its ends, possibly a read error. This sequence joins TRBV5-1 and TRBJ2-3; D is unclear. This CDR3 spans 14 amino acids. CDR1 and CDR2 from the germline V gene are SGHRS and YFSETQ. CDR3 region: CATSSGTYTDTQYF. DNA of the CDR3: TGCGCCACCAGCTCAGGAACATACACAGATACGCAGTATTTT.

The chain uses TRBV28 and TRBJ2-3; 7 positions match TRBD2. V dropped 8 bases and J dropped 2; count of bases not matched to a gene: 7. The CDR3 is 14 amino acids. Germline CDR1 is MDHEN and CDR2 is SYDVKM. CDR3 DNA sequence: TGTGCCAGCCGGCCTAGGGACTACACAGATACGCAGTATTTT. This translates into CASRPRDYTDTQYF. Full variable domain (remainder filled in from reference TRBV28 and TRBJ2-3): DVKVTQSSRYLVKRTGEKVFLECVQDMDHENMFWYRQDPGLGLRLIYFSYDVKMKEKGDIPEGYSVSREKKERFSLILESASTNQTSMYLCASRPRDYTDTQYFGPGTRLTVL.

Remarks on this clonotype: A read error is possible here, since a much larger clone lies one base away. This rearrangement joins TRBV20-1 to TRBJ1-2, with a weak D call TRBD1 (5 bases). The germline CDR1 and CDR2 sequences are DFQATT and SNEGSKA (reference sequence). This CDR3 has 9 amino acids. CDR3 in DNA: TGCACCCCAGGGAGTGGCTACACCTTC. Translated, it gives CTPGSGYTF.

The V and J genes are TRBV12-5 and TRBJ1-2, with unresolved D. Trimming took off 6 bases at V and 8 bases at J, with 19 bases between the two ends. Germline V gene sequence: CDR1 LGHNT, CDR2 FRNRAP. The CDR3 totals 14 residues. The CDR3 loop is CASGKSGRPLGYTF. The CDR3 bases are TGTGCTAGTGGCAAATCCGGCAGGCCCCTGGGCTACACCTTC.

This clonotype showed up many times. The V gene is TRBV11-2, the J gene TRBJ2-7; no firm D call. V was cut by 6 bases and J by 5 bases, with 17 bases left in between. CDR3 length equals 14 residues. Per the germline V gene, CDR1 is SGHAT and CDR2 is FQNNGV. CDR3 protein: CASSFLGIGDEQYF. The CDR3 bases are TGTGCCAGCAGTTTTTTAGGAATCGGCGACGAGCAGTACTTC.

A few counts support this clonotype. The chain links TRBV7-9 to TRBJ2-5, with 9 bases that match TRBD2. Germline trimming cut 4 bases from V and 5 bases from J; bases unmatched to any gene: 8. The germline gives CDR1 SEHNR, CDR2 FQNEAQ (reference sequence). The CDR3 loop spans 15 amino acids. Here the CDR3 reads CASSSNSGSGETQYF. DNA for the CDR3: TGTGCCAGCAGCTCCAATAGCGGGAGCGGGGAGACCCAGTACTTC.

This clonotype has at least ten counts. This rearrangement joins TRBV7-2 to TRBJ2-4; 8 bases line up with TRBD1. The CDR3 runs 14 residues. With V trimmed by 9 bases and J by 6 bases, 10 bases remained unmatched. Germline values: CDR1 SGHTA, CDR2 FQGNSA. CDR3 region: CASTVRQGRNIQYF. The CDR3 coding sequence is TGTGCCAGTACGGTCCGACAGGGGAGAAACATTCAGTACTTC.

This clonotype was seen at least ten times. This rearrangement joins TRBV20-1 to TRBJ1-1, with 7 bases lining up with TRBD1. The CDR3 has 12 amino acids. V dropped 6 bases and J dropped 6; count of bases not matched to a gene: 7. Looked up from germline, CDR1 is DFQATT and CDR2 is SNEGSKA (reference sequence). CDR3 DNA: TGCAGTGCGGGGGACAGTCGTTCTGAAGCTTTCTTT. The encoded protein is CSAGDSRSEAFF.

Details on this clonotype: A much larger clonotype is one base distant, so this may be a read error. V usage is TRBV6-2 or TRBV6-3 and J usage is TRBJ1-2; D ambiguous. Trimming stripped 8 bases from V and 7 bases from J, with 11 bases between. CDR3 size: 11 residues. The germline CDR1 and CDR2 sequences are MNHEY and SVGEGT. CDR3 protein: CASHGDPGYTF. CDR3 nucleotides: TGTGCCAGCCACGGGGATCCTGGCTACACCTTC.

This clonotype was seen repeatedly, ten times or more. The V and J genes are TRBV6-1 and TRBJ2-7; weak D call: TRBD2 (6 bases). This CDR3 has 13 amino acids. Germline V CDR1 and CDR2: MNHNS, SASEGT. V dropped 9 bases and J dropped 0 bases, with 12 bases sitting between them. DNA for the CDR3: TGTGCCAGTAACGGGGGAAGCTCCTACGAGCAGTACTTC. Its protein product is CASNGGSSYEQYF.

There are a few counts of this clonotype. The chain joins TRBV20-1 to TRBJ2-7, with a weak D call TRBD1 (7 bases). The CDR3 is 13 residues long. Germline assignment: CDR1 DFQATT and CDR2 SNEGSKA (reference sequence). V lost 5 bases to trimming and J lost 2 bases, with 13 bases between them. This CDR3 is CSAQGGSTYEQYF. The DNA for the CDR3 is TGCAGTGCTCAGGGGGGCAGCACCTACGAGCAGTACTTC.